This T cell receptor (beta chain) emerged from a study of shared T cell receptors in the human thymus. Germline V CDR1 and CDR2: ENHRY, SYGVKD. The length of the CDR3 is 14 residues. V was cut by 7 bases and J by 5 bases, with 15 bases left in between. Sequencing used immunoSEQ multiplex PCR; TCRdb keeps in-frame clones, though not all of them. The repertoire holds roughly 500,000 clones, with roughly 74% as singletons. These same data were also listed under a study on human thymus T cells. This second report adds: Corrective surgery for congenital heart defects was being performed on the healthy Finnish infants who were the donors. Thymus tissue was removed during corrective cardiac surgery. V and J gene usage appeared biased in thymic and blood repertoires. Related studies noted strongly shared thymic repertoires across unrelated people.

Input material: thymocytes. The chain couples TRBV10-3 to TRBJ1-3; the D gene is possibly TRBD1 (5 bases). The receptor comes from a boy under two years old with a congenital heart defect. The CDR3 loop is CAIMGQGDRNTIYF. The CDR3 DNA reads as TGTGCCATCATGGGGCAGGGTGATCGAAACACCATATATTTT.